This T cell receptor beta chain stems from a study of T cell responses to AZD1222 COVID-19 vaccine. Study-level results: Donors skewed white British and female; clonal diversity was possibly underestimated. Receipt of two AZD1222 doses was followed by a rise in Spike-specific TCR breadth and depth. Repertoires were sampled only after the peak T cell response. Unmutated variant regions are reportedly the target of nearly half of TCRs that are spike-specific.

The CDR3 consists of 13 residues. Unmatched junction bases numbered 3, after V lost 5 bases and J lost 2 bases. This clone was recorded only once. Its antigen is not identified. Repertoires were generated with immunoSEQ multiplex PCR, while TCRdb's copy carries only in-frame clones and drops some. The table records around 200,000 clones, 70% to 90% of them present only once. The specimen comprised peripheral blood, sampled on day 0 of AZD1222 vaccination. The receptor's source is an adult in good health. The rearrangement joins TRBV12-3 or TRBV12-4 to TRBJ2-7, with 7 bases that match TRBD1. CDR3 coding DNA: TGTGCCAGCAGTCGACAGGGAACCTACGAGCAGTACTTC. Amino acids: CASSRQGTYEQYF.